Detailed here is one TCR beta chain. Antigen unknown. These data come from a study of T cell responses to AZD1222 COVID-19 vaccine. In the study overall: Second-dose intervals near 4 or 12 weeks were combined.

Using immunoSEQ multiplex PCR, the repertoire was profiled, and TCRdb retains in-frame clones only, with some absent. Of about 83,000 clones detected, approximately 85% appear once; the ten largest clones hold roughly 8.7%. CDR1 is SEHNR and CDR2 is FQNEAQ in the germline V gene (reference sequence). Losses at the gene ends were 0 bases for V and 4 bases for J; bases not matched to a gene: 4. The CDR3 consists of 16 residues. The study, taken as a whole, reports: Females made up more of the donors, who were largely white British, and clonal diversity may have come out too low. Along spike, vaccine-associated CD4 TCRs were found throughout, with dominance at 160-218 and 743-854.

The V gene is TRBV7-9, the J gene TRBJ1-4; the match to TRBD1 covers 8 bases. The sequenced sample was peripheral blood, obtained on day 0 of AZD1222 vaccination. The TCR was taken from an adult in good health. The CDR3 nucleotides are TGTGCCAGCAGCTTAGCGACAGGGGCCCTTAATGAAAAACTGTTTTTT. It is translated as CASSLATGALNEKLFF.